Each of the 21 T cell receptor beta chains below was sequenced from the same sample in a study of blood T cell repertoires in COVID-19. Assay used: immunoSEQ multiplex PCR; TCRdb lists only in-frame clones, some missing. This table holds about 200,000 clones, around nine tenths found once. The material sequenced was peripheral blood. Source of these receptors: a man in his 60s with acute or convalescent COVID-19.

This clone occurred once. The chain links TRBV28 to TRBJ2-7, with TRBD2 as a possible D gene (7 bases). Trimming cost V 3 bases and J 2 bases, with 11 bases left between them. This CDR3 has 14 residues. The germline V gene has CDR1 MDHEN and CDR2 SYDVKM. The CDR3 loop reads CASSLWGGPYEQYF. CDR3 DNA: TGTGCCAGCAGTTTGTGGGGGGGGCCCTACGAGCAGTACTTC.

V gene TRBV24-1 combines with J gene TRBJ2-1; D unclear. This CDR3 comprises 12 residues. From germline, CDR1 is KGHDR and CDR2 SFDVKD. Trimming shortened V by 1 base and J by 9 bases, and 6 bases separated the two germline ends. CDR3 sequence: CATSDFTGEQFF. DNA for the CDR3: TGTGCCACCAGTGATTTTACGGGTGAGCAGTTCTTC.

V usage is TRBV5-8 and J usage is TRBJ1-6; D is perhaps TRBD1 (6 bases). V was trimmed by 0 bases and J by 0 bases, leaving 19 bases between them. In germline, CDR1 is SGHTS, CDR2 YDEGEE. The CDR3 covers 20 residues. DNA for the CDR3: TGTGCCAGCAGCTTGGCCGTGAGACAGGTACCGAGCTCCTATAATTCACCCCTCCACTTT. Protein: CASSLAVRQVPSSYNSPLHF.

The J gene is TRBJ1-2, the V gene TRBV19; 10 bases fit TRBD1. V shed 1 base, J shed 8 bases, and the junction held 7 bases outside the gene matches. Germline-derived CDR1 and CDR2 are LNHDA and SQIVND (reference sequence). The CDR3 loop spans 15 amino acids. CDR3 residues: CASSIAVDRGRGYTF. The CDR3 nucleotides are TGTGCCAGTAGTATAGCAGTAGACAGGGGGCGCGGCTACACCTTC.

The V gene is TRBV5-4, the J gene TRBJ1-6; 9 bases agree with TRBD1. The CDR3 spans 15 residues. The germline CDR1 and CDR2 sequences are SGHNT and YYREEE (reference sequence). J gave up 7 bases and V 3 bases, and 5 bases lay outside the gene matches. This CDR3 is CASSSGTGPNSPLHF. In nucleotides, the CDR3 is TGTGCCAGCAGCTCAGGGACAGGGCCGAATTCACCCCTCCACTTT.

V and J are TRBV7-2 and TRBJ2-2; D is unresolved. V lost 1 base to trimming and J lost 4 bases, with 10 bases between them. The CDR3 contains 15 residues. The germline V gene encodes CDR1 SGHTA and CDR2 FQGNSA. CDR3 in amino acids: CASSLVRSGTGELFF. The CDR3, as DNA: TGTGCCAGCAGCTTAGTCCGCTCGGGCACCGGGGAGCTGTTTTTT.

This rearrangement joins TRBV30 to TRBJ1-1, with D possibly being TRBD1 (6 bases). The CDR3 covers 15 residues. V lost 5 bases to trimming and J lost 0 bases, with 16 bases between them. Germline V gives CDR1 GTSNPN, CDR2 SVGIG (reference sequence). In nucleotides, the CDR3 is TGTGCCTGGGCAACGGGGGGCTTCATGAACACTGAAGCTTTCTTT. The encoded protein is CAWATGGFMNTEAFF.

The table lists this clone with many counts. The CDR3 loop is CASSVRDRDGHGYTF. The CDR3 region has the DNA TGTGCCAGCAGTGTCCGGGACAGGGACGGACATGGCTACACCTTC. The chain couples TRBV2 to TRBJ1-2; TRBD1 aligns across 9 bases. Looked up from germline, CDR1 is SNHLY and CDR2 is FYNNEI. Trimming removed 4 bases from V and 6 bases from J; junction bases left unmatched: 9. The CDR3 is made up of 15 amino acids.

V usage is TRBV29-1 and J usage is TRBJ2-1, with D maybe TRBD1 (5 bases). This CDR3 has 11 residues. V dropped 7 bases and J dropped 4 bases, with 8 bases sitting between them. Germline V lookup: CDR1 SQVTM, CDR2 ANQGSEA. DNA of the CDR3: TGCAGCGGAACAGGTTACAATGAGCAGTTCTTC. Protein: CSGTGYNEQFF.

V and J are TRBV7-2 and TRBJ2-7, with TRBD2 matching 8 bases. Unmatched junction bases numbered 6, after V lost 1 base and J lost 4 bases. The germline V gene encodes CDR1 SGHTA and CDR2 FQGNSA. This CDR3 contains 15 residues. CDR3 amino acids: CASSLEGTSWYEQYF. Here the CDR3 DNA reads TGTGCCAGCAGCTTAGAAGGGACTAGTTGGTACGAGCAGTACTTC.

This CDR3 reads CASGRGGGSPLHF. CDR3 nucleotide sequence: TGCGCCAGCGGAAGAGGGGGCGGATCACCCCTCCACTTT. The chain uses TRBV4-1 and TRBJ1-6; 7 nucleotides line up with TRBD1. The germline CDR1 and CDR2 sequences are MGHRA and YSYEKL. The CDR3 length is 13 residues. Germline trimming cut 8 bases from V and 10 bases from J; bases unmatched to any gene: 8.

This clone was seen just once. The chain has TRBV20-1 and TRBJ2-3, with D perhaps matching TRBD1 (6 bases). CDR1 and CDR2 from the germline V gene are DFQATT and SNEGSKA (reference sequence). CDR3 length: 11 amino acids. V lost 8 bases and J lost 14, with 20 bases in between. The CDR3: CSSRGPWQRYF. The CDR3 DNA reads as TGCAGTAGCAGGGGCCCTTGGCAGAGGTATTTT.

V gene TRBV11-2 combines with J gene TRBJ2-7, with D uncertain. In germline, CDR1 is SGHAT, CDR2 FQNNGV. V was shortened by 2 bases and J by 2 bases, with 10 bases between the two germline ends. CDR3 size: 14 residues. The CDR3 bases are TGTGCCAGCAGCTTATGGCAGGCCCCCTACGAGCAGTACTTC. Translated: CASSLWQAPYEQYF.

This clone came up once. The chain carries TRBV9 and TRBJ1-2; 8 nucleotides match TRBD1. Per germline, CDR1 SGDLS and CDR2 YYNGEE. The CDR3 is 18 residues long. J gave up 3 bases and V 1 base, and 14 bases lay outside the gene matches. Written as DNA, the CDR3 is TGTGCCAGCAGCGTAAGCGTCGGACAGGGCCAAGGGTACTATGGCTACACCTTC. It translates to CASSVSVGQGQGYYGYTF.

A note on this clone: The sample contains more than one DNA sequence encoding this CDR3. The chain joins TRBV3-1 (or the pseudogene TRBV3-2) to TRBJ2-3; 12 nucleotides agree with TRBD1. Germline lookup yields CDR1 LGHDT and CDR2 YNNKEL (reference sequence). The CDR3 runs to 15 residues. Trimming removed 3 bases from V and 3 bases from J; junction bases left unmatched: 1. The CDR3 coding sequence is TGTGCCAGCAGCCAGGGACAGGGGGCTACAGATACGCAGTATTTT. Translating gives CASSQGQGATDTQYF.

In its sample, this clone was seen once. The chain combines TRBV11-2 with TRBJ1-2; the D gene is possibly TRBD1 (6 bases). The germline V and J ends were trimmed by 7 bases and 0 bases, with 18 bases remaining between them. The CDR3 has 16 residues. The germline CDR1 and CDR2 sequences are SGHAT and FQNNGV. The CDR3 nucleotides read TGTGCCAGCACCCCGGGGGGGGGCGGTCCTAACTATGGCTACACCTTC. Encoded protein: CASTPGGGGPNYGYTF.

V usage is TRBV4-2 and J usage is TRBJ2-5, with 8 nucleotides matching TRBD2. J was trimmed by 2 bases and V by 4 bases; bases with no gene match: 9. CDR1 is LGHNA and CDR2 is YNFKEQ in the germline V gene. The CDR3 runs to 16 residues. CDR3 nucleotide sequence: TGTGCCAGCAGCCCCAAAAAACTAGCGGTTCAAGAGACCCAGTACTTC. Translation: CASSPKKLAVQETQYF.

This chain joins TRBV27 and TRBJ1-6; the match to TRBD1 covers 7 bases. CDR1 MNHEY and CDR2 SMNVEV come from the germline V gene (reference sequence). CDR3 size: 15 residues. The ends lost 2 bases at V and 9 bases at J; junction bases unmatched: 7. For the CDR3, the DNA is TGTGCCAGCAGTTTACGACAGGGTGTAGTTTCACCCCTCCACTTT. Encoded protein: CASSLRQGVVSPLHF.

In its sample, this clone was seen once. The rearrangement joins TRBV19 to TRBJ2-1; D is possibly TRBD2 (5 bases). From germline, CDR1 is LNHDA and CDR2 SQIVND (reference sequence). This CDR3 has 15 residues. Trimming shortened V by 9 bases and J by 0 bases, and 15 bases separated the two germline ends. In DNA form, the CDR3 reads TGTGCCAGCAACCTTGGGAGCCTCTCCTACAATGAGCAGTTCTTC. Its translation: CASNLGSLSYNEQFF.

This chain connects TRBV7-3 to TRBJ1-1; a weak D match, TRBD1 (6 bases). Germline V lookup: CDR1 SGHTA, CDR2 FQGTGA. Trimming cost V 2 bases and J 0 bases, with 13 bases left between them. CDR3 size: 16 residues. CDR3 sequence reads: CASSLQGGRLNTEAFF. As DNA, the CDR3 is TGTGCCAGCAGCTTACAAGGGGGACGGCTGAACACTGAAGCTTTCTTT.

The chain uses TRBV2 and TRBJ1-1; perhaps TRBD1 as D (6 bases). This CDR3 has 17 residues. The germline V gene encodes CDR1 SNHLY and CDR2 FYNNEI. Trimming removed 6 bases at V and 0 bases at J, with 20 bases between. Here the CDR3 reads CASRAQTGNKLNTEAFF. The DNA for the CDR3 is TGTGCCAGCAGGGCCCAAACAGGGAATAAACTGAACACTGAAGCTTTCTTT.